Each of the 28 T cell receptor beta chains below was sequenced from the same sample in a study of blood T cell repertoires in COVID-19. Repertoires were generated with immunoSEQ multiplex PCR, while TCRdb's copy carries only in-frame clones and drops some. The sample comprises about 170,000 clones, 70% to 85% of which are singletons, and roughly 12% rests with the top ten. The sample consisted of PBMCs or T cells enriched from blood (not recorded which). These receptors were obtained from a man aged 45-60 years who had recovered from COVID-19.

The CDR3 loop reads CASSFRGNQPQHF. Here the CDR3 DNA reads TGTGCCAGCAGTTTCCGGGGGAATCAGCCCCAGCATTTT. The chain has TRBV12-3 or TRBV12-4 and TRBJ1-5, with D maybe TRBD1 (5 bases). The CDR3 covers 13 residues. Between the trimmed V and J ends, which lost 3 bases and 4 bases, there was a span of 7 bases.

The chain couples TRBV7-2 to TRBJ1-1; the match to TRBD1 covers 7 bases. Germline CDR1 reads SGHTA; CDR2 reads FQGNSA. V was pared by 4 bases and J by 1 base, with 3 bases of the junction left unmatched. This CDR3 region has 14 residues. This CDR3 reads CASSSGTANTEAFF. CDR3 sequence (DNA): TGTGCCAGCAGCTCTGGGACAGCGAACACTGAAGCTTTCTTT.

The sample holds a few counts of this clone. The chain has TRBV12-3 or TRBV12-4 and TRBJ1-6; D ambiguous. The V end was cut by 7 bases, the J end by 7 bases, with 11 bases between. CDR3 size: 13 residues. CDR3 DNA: TGTGCCAGCACCGGAGCTTTCAATTCACCCCTCCACTTT. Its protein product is CASTGAFNSPLHF.

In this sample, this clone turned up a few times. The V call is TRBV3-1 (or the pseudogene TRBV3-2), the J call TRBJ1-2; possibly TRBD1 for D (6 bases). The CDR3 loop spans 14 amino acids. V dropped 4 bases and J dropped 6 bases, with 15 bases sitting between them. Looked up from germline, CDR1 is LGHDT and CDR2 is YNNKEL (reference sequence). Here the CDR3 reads CASSLLGGAHGYTF. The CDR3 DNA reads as TGTGCCAGCAGCCTTTTGGGGGGGGCGCATGGCTACACCTTC.

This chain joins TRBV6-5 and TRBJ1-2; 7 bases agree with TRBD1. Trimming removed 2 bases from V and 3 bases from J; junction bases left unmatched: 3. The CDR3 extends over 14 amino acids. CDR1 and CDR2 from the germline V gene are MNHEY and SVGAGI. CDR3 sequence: CASSYDREHYGYTF. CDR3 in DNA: TGTGCCAGCAGTTACGACAGGGAGCACTATGGCTACACCTTC.

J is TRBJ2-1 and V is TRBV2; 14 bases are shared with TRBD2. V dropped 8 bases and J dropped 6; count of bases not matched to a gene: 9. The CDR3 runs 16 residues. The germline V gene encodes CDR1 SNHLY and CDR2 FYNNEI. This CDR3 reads CASGPGLAGGPNEQFF. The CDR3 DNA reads TGTGCCAGCGGCCCTGGACTAGCGGGGGGCCCCAATGAGCAGTTCTTC.

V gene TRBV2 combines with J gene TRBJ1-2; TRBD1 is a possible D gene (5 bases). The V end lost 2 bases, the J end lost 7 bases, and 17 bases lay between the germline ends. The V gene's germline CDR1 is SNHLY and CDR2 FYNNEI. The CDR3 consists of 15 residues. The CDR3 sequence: CASSELPGRGPGYTF. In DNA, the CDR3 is TGTGCCAGCAGTGAATTACCAGGGCGAGGTCCTGGCTACACCTTC.

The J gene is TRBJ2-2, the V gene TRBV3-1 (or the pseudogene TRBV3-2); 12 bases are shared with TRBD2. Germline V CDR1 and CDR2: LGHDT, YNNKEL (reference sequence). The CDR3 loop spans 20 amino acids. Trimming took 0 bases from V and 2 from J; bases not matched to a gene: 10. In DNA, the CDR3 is TGTGCCAGCAGCCAAGATCGTCCTAGCGGGGGGGCCATTAACACCGGGGAGCTGTTTTTT. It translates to CASSQDRPSGGAINTGELFF.

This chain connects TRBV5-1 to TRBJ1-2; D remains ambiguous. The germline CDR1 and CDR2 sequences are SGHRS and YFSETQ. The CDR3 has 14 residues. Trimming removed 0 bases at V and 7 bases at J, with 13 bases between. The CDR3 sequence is CASSLGEDAAGYTF. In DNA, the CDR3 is TGCGCCAGCAGCTTGGGTGAGGATGCAGCTGGCTACACCTTC. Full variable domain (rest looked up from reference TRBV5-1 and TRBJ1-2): KAGVTQTPRYLIKTRGQQVTLSCSPISGHRSVSWYQQTPGQGLQFLFEYFSETQRNKGNFPGRFSGRQFSNSRSEMNVSTLELGDSALYLCASSLGEDAAGYTFGSGTRLTVV.

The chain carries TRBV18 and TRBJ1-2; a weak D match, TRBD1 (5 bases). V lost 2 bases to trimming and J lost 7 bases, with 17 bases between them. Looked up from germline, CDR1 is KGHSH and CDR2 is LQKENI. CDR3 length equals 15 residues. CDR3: CASSPEEGRLGGYTF. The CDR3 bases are TGTGCCAGCTCACCAGAGGAGGGGCGATTGGGTGGCTACACCTTC.

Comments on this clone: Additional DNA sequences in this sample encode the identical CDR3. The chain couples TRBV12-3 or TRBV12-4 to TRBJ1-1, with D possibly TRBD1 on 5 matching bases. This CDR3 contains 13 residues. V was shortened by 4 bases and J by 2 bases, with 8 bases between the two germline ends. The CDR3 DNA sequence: TGTGCCAGCAGTTCTCAGGGAAACACTGAAGCTTTCTTT. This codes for CASSSQGNTEAFF.

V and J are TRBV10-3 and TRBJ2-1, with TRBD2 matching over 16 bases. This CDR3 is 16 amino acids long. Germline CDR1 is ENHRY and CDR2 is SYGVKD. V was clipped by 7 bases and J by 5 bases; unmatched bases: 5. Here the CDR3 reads CAITGTSGGVNNEQFF. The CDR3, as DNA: TGTGCCATCACCGGGACTAGCGGGGGGGTCAACAATGAGCAGTTCTTC.

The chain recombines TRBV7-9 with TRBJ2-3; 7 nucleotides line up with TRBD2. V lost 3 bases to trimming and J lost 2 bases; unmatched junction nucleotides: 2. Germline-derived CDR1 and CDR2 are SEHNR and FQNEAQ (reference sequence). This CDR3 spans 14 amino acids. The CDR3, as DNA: TGTGCCAGCAGCTTGGGGGGGACCACAGATACGCAGTATTTT. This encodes CASSLGGTTDTQYF.

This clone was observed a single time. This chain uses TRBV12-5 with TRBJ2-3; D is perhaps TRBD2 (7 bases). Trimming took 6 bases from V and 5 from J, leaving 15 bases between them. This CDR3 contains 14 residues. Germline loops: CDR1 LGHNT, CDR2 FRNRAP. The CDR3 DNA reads TGTGCTAGTGGCTTAGGGGGGGTTGGAGATACGCAGTATTTT. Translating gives CASGLGGVGDTQYF.

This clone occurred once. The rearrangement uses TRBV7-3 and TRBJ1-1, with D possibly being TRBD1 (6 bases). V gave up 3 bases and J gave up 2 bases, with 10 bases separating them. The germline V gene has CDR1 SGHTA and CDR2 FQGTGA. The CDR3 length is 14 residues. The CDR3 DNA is TGTGCCAGCAGCTTCGGACAGCGTAACACTGAAGCTTTCTTT. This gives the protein CASSFGQRNTEAFF.

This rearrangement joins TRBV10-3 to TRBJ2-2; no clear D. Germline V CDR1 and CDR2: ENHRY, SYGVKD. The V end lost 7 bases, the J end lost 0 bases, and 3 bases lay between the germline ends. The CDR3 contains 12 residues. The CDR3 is CAIKPNTGELFF. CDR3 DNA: TGTGCCATCAAGCCGAACACCGGGGAGCTGTTTTTT.

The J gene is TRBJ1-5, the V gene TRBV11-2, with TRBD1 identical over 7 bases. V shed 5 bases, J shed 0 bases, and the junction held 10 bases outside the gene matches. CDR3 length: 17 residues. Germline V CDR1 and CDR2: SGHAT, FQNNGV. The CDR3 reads CASSKGTGALSNQPQHF. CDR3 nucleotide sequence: TGTGCCAGCAGCAAAGGTACAGGGGCGCTTAGCAATCAGCCCCAGCATTTT.

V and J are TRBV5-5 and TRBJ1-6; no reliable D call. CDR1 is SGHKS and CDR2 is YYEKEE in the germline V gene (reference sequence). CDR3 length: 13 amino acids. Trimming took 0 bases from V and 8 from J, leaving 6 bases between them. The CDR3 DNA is TGTGCCAGCAGCTTGGAACTCTATTCACCCCTCCACTTT. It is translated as CASSLELYSPLHF. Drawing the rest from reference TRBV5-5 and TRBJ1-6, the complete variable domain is DAGVTQSPTHLIKTRGQQVTLRCSPISGHKSVSWYQQVLGQGPQFIFQYYEKEERGRGNFPDRFSARQFPNYSSELNVNALLLGDSALYLCASSLELYSPLHFGNGTRLTVT.

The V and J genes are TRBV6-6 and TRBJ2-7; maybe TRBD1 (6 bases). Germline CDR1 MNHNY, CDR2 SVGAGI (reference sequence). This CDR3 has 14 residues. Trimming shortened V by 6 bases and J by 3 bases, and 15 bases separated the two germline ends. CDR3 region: CASRPYRDGYEQYF. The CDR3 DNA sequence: TGTGCCAGCAGGCCCTACAGGGATGGCTACGAGCAGTACTTC.

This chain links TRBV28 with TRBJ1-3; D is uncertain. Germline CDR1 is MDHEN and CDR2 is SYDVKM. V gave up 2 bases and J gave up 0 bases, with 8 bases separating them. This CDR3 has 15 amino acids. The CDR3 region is CASSLAGFSGNTIYF. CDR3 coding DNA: TGTGCCAGCAGTTTAGCGGGATTCTCTGGAAACACCATATATTTT.

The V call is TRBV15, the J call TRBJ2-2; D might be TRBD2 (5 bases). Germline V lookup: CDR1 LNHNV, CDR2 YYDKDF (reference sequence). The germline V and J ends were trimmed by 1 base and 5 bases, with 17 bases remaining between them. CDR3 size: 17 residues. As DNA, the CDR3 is TGTGCCACCAGCAGAGGATCCGGGCTAGCAGTAACCGGGGAGCTGTTTTTT. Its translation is CATSRGSGLAVTGELFF.

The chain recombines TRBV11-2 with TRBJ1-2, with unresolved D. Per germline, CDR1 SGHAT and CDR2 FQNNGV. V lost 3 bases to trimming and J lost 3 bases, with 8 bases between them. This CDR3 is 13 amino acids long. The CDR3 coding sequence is TGTGCCAGCAGCTTTTCCGGGGACTATGGCTACACCTTC. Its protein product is CASSFSGDYGYTF. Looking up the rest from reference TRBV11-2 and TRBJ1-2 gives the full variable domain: EAGVAQSPRYKIIEKRQSVAFWCNPISGHATLYWYQQILGQGPKLLIQFQNNGVVDDSQLPKDRFSAERLKGVDSTLKIQPAKLEDSAVYLCASSFSGDYGYTFGSGTRLTVV.

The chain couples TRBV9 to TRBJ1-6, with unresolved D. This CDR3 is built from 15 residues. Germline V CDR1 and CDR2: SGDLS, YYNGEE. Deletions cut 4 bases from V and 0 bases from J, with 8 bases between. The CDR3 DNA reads TGTGCCAGCAGCCAACTCAACTCCTATAATTCACCCCTCCACTTT. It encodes CASSQLNSYNSPLHF.

CDR3 in amino acids: CASSLGSGFSTQYF. CDR3 bases: TGTGCCAGCAGCTTAGGTAGCGGGTTCTCTACGCAGTATTTT. The V call is TRBV7-2, the J call TRBJ2-3, with 7 bases that match TRBD2. After removal of 1 base from V and 8 bases from J, the junction contained 6 bases not matched to a gene. From germline, CDR1 is SGHTA and CDR2 FQGNSA. The CDR3 consists of 14 residues. Full variable domain (rest looked up from reference TRBV7-2 and TRBJ2-3): GAGVSQSPSNKVTEKGKDVELRCDPISGHTALYWYRQSLGQGLEFLIYFQGNSAPDKSGLPSDRFSAERTGGSVSTLTIQRTQQEDSAVYLCASSLGSGFSTQYFGPGTRLTVL.

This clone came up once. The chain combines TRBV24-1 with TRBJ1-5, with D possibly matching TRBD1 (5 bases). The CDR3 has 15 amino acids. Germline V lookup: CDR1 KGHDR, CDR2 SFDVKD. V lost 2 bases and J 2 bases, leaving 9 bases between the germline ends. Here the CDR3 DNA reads TGTGCCACCAGTGATTCGCGGGGACGCAATCAGCCCCAGCATTTT. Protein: CATSDSRGRNQPQHF.

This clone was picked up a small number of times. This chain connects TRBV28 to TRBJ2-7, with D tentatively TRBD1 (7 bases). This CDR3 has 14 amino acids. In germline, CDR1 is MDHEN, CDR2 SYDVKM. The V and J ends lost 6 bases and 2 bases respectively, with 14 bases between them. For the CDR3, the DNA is TGTGCCAGCAGGCGGGACAGACCGACCTACGAGCAGTACTTC. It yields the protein CASRRDRPTYEQYF.

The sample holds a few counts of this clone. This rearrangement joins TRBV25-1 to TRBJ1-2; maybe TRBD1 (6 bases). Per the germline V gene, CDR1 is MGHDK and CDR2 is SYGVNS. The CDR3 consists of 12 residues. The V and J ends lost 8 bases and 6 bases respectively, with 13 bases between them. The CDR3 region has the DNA TGTGCCAGCGGATGGGGGCGCGATGGCTACACCTTC. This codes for CASGWGRDGYTF.

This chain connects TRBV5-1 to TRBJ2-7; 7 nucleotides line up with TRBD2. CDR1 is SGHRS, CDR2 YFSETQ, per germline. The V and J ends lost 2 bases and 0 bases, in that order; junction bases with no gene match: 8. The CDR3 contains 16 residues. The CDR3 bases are TGCGCCAGCAGCTTAAGGCGGGGGACCAGCTCCTACGAGCAGTACTTC. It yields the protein CASSLRRGTSSYEQYF.